What follows are 24 T cell receptor beta chains derived from one specimen sequenced in a study of vaccination and CD4 T cells after COVID-19. The study sequenced cultured CD4+ T cell DNA using the Oncomine TCR Beta short-read assay. TCRdb redid the calling of the PCR reads with MiXCR, one entry per CDR3 protein. The table has some 15,000 distinct CDR3 sequences, 35% to 50% seen once; the top ten hold 5.6%. Treatment given: approximately 11-day PBMC culture with coronavirus spike peptide pools or control peptides (ViraFEST assay). Antigen specificity for these receptors is unknown. The sequencing here drew on CD4+ T cells from blood, cultured in vitro, taken before SARS-CoV-2 vaccination. The receptor set was obtained from a human donor who had recovered from COVID-19.

The genes are TRBV5-4 and TRBJ2-5; 10 nucleotides match TRBD1. V trimming: 5 bases; J trimming: 2 bases; junction bases outside the gene matches: 3. Looked up from germline, CDR1 is SGHNT and CDR2 is YYREEE (reference sequence). The CDR3 extends over 14 amino acids. This CDR3 is CASSRDRGQETQYF. In DNA form, the CDR3 reads TGTGCCAGCAGTAGGGACAGGGGACAAGAGACCCAGTACTTC.

This clonotype showed up just a few times. The chain recombines TRBV11-2 with TRBJ1-2, with 12 bases matching TRBD1. The CDR3 loop spans 17 amino acids. Germline V gene sequence: CDR1 SGHAT, CDR2 FQNNGV. Unmatched junction bases numbered 10, after V lost 0 bases and J lost 8 bases. The CDR3 sequence: CASSLDPGQGAVLGYTF. For the CDR3, the DNA is TGTGCCAGCAGCTTAGACCCGGGACAGGGGGCCGTTCTAGGCTACACCTTC.

The chain employs TRBV2 and TRBJ1-2; a weak D match, TRBD1 (5 bases). Germline lookup yields CDR1 SNHLY and CDR2 FYNNEI. The V and J ends lost 0 bases and 3 bases respectively, with 8 bases between them. The CDR3 is 14 amino acids. The CDR3 DNA reads as TGTGCCAGCAGTGAAGCGCAGGGAGACTATGGCTACACCTTC. Encoded protein: CASSEAQGDYGYTF.

The chain is built from TRBV6-5 and TRBJ1-3; D unresolved. The germline CDR1 and CDR2 sequences are MNHEY and SVGAGI. V lost 2 bases to trimming and J lost 3 bases, with 8 bases between them. This CDR3 contains 14 residues. The CDR3 sequence is CASSYPARGNTIYF. The CDR3, as DNA: TGTGCCAGCAGTTACCCGGCCCGTGGAAACACCATATATTTT.

The rearrangement joins TRBV27 to TRBJ2-2; 10 bases are a match to TRBD2. Germline V gene sequence: CDR1 MNHEY, CDR2 SMNVEV (reference sequence). This CDR3 spans 17 amino acids. The V segment lost 9 bases and the J segment 4 bases; nucleotides outside the gene matches: 14. DNA of the CDR3: TGTGCCAGTCGCCGGGTCAGGCGACTAGCGGGCACCGGGGAGCTGTTTTTT. Protein product: CASRRVRRLAGTGELFF.

The chain carries TRBV20-1 and TRBJ1-3, with D possibly being TRBD1 (6 bases). The germline V and J ends were trimmed by 5 bases and 2 bases, with 19 bases remaining between them. This CDR3 has 16 amino acids. From germline, CDR1 is DFQATT and CDR2 SNEGSKA (reference sequence). The chain's CDR3 is CSASPPGGQPGNTIYF. CDR3 sequence (DNA): TGCAGTGCTTCACCCCCGGGGGGGCAACCTGGAAACACCATATATTTT.

V gene TRBV20-1 combines with J gene TRBJ2-5; D ambiguous. V was shortened by 0 bases and J by 0 bases, with 8 bases between the two germline ends. The CDR3 has 14 residues. CDR1 is DFQATT and CDR2 is SNEGSKA in the germline V gene (reference sequence). CDR3 bases: TGCAGTGCTAGAGATCCCACGCACCAAGAGACCCAGTACTTC. Its translation: CSARDPTHQETQYF.

This chain connects TRBV5-4 to TRBJ1-1; the D gene is possibly TRBD1 (6 bases). The CDR3 runs 14 residues. V shed 1 base and J shed 6 bases, with 13 bases lying between them. The germline V gene has CDR1 SGHNT and CDR2 YYREEE (reference sequence). CDR3 in DNA: TGTGCCAGCAGCTTGCCGGGGGGCCAGCCTGAAGCTTTCTTT. Translation: CASSLPGGQPEAFF.

The V and J genes are TRBV20-1 and TRBJ2-3, with 8 bases matching TRBD1. V dropped 6 bases and J dropped 2; count of bases not matched to a gene: 10. Germline V gene data show CDR1 as DFQATT and CDR2 as SNEGSKA (reference sequence). This CDR3 is built from 15 residues. CDR3 sequence reads: CSAETGQGATDTQYF. The CDR3 nucleotides are TGCAGTGCCGAAACCGGACAGGGCGCCACAGATACGCAGTATTTT.

This clonotype was detected only a few times. V is TRBV7-2 and J is TRBJ1-5; no firm D call. V was shortened by 8 bases and J by 3 bases, with 11 bases between the two germline ends. CDR3 size: 13 residues. Germline CDR1 and CDR2: SGHTA and FQGNSA. DNA for the CDR3: TGTGCCAGCGGAATGAACGACAATCAGCCCCAGCATTTT. This sequence encodes CASGMNDNQPQHF. The whole variable domain, remainder taken from reference TRBV7-2 and TRBJ1-5, is GAGVSQSPSNKVTEKGKDVELRCDPISGHTALYWYRQSLGQGLEFLIYFQGNSAPDKSGLPSDRFSAERTGGSVSTLTIQRTQQEDSAVYLCASGMNDNQPQHFGDGTRLSIL.

The chain couples TRBV7-8 to TRBJ1-5; the D is unclear. Germline assignment: CDR1 SGHVS and CDR2 FQNEAQ. The CDR3 contains 15 residues. V was cut by 6 bases and J by 3 bases, with 15 bases left in between. The CDR3 nucleotides read TGTGCCAGCAGTTTTGAACACGGTGACAATCAGCCCCAGCATTTT. The encoded protein is CASSFEHGDNQPQHF.

The chain employs TRBV20-1 and TRBJ2-7; 10 bases match TRBD1. CDR1 is DFQATT and CDR2 is SNEGSKA in the germline V gene (reference sequence). The CDR3 covers 14 residues. V dropped 2 bases and J dropped 6; count of bases not matched to a gene: 7. CDR3 DNA: TGCAGTGCTAGAAGGGGGACAGGGGTAGGCGAGCAGTACTTC. Its translation is CSARRGTGVGEQYF.

This clonotype was seen more than once but under ten times. The V and J genes are TRBV20-1 and TRBJ1-5; tentatively, D is TRBD1 (5 bases). The CDR3 runs to 15 residues. From germline, CDR1 is DFQATT and CDR2 SNEGSKA (reference sequence). The germline V and J ends were trimmed by 2 bases and 7 bases, with 18 bases remaining between them. CDR3 in DNA: TGCAGTGCTAGACCCGCCGGGGCAGACGAACAGCCCCAGCATTTT. It yields the protein CSARPAGADEQPQHF.

In this sample, this clonotype turned up a few times. The gene calls are TRBV19 and TRBJ1-2, with TRBD1 matching over 9 bases. V lost 8 bases to trimming and J lost 3 bases; unmatched junction nucleotides: 4. Germline lookup yields CDR1 LNHDA and CDR2 SQIVND (reference sequence). The length of the CDR3 is 13 residues. CDR3 bases: TGTGCCAGTGGGGGACAGGGAGACTATGGCTACACCTTC. Amino acids: CASGGQGDYGYTF.

The chain employs TRBV27 and TRBJ1-2; D unresolved. Deletions cut 4 bases from V and 4 bases from J, with 16 bases between. This CDR3 is built from 15 residues. CDR1 is MNHEY and CDR2 is SMNVEV in the germline V gene (reference sequence). The CDR3 nucleotides read TGTGCCAGCAGTTCCCCATCGGACGGGATCTATGGCTACACCTTC. This encodes CASSSPSDGIYGYTF.

This chain links TRBV6-2 or TRBV6-3 with TRBJ1-5, with 7 bases lining up with TRBD1. Per germline, CDR1 MNHEY and CDR2 SVGEGT. The CDR3 is 15 residues long. Germline trimming cut 5 bases from V and 2 bases from J; bases unmatched to any gene: 6. CDR3 loop: CASSQRGRGNQPQHF. CDR3 DNA sequence: TGTGCCAGCAGTCAAAGGGGGCGAGGCAATCAGCCCCAGCATTTT.

V usage is TRBV19 and J usage is TRBJ2-5; possible D gene TRBD1, 6 bases. V gave up 3 bases and J gave up 4 bases, with 9 bases separating them. Germline lookup yields CDR1 LNHDA and CDR2 SQIVND (reference sequence). The CDR3 covers 13 residues. CDR3 in DNA: TGTGCCAGTAGTATTATGGGGGCAGAGACCCAGTACTTC. Translation gives CASSIMGAETQYF. Supplemented by reference TRBV19 and TRBJ2-5, the full variable domain reads DGGITQSPKYLFRKEGQNVTLSCEQNLNHDAMYWYRQDPGQGLRLIYYSQIVNDFQKGDIAEGYSVSREKKESFPLTVTSAQKNPTAFYLCASSIMGAETQYFGPGTRLLVL.

The DNA of the CDR3 is TGTGCCAGTAGTATGAGAGCGGGAGTACACACCGGGGAGCTGTTTTTT. Protein: CASSMRAGVHTGELFF. The chain is built from TRBV19 and TRBJ2-2; 8 nucleotides agree with TRBD2. Germline V gene sequence: CDR1 LNHDA, CDR2 SQIVND (reference sequence). With V trimmed by 3 bases and J by 3 bases, 6 bases remained unmatched. This CDR3 contains 16 residues.

This clonotype was seen a handful of times. The gene calls are TRBV2 and TRBJ1-2; D is unclear. Trimming took 6 bases from V and 4 from J, leaving 15 bases between them. This CDR3 is built from 14 residues. The germline gives CDR1 SNHLY, CDR2 FYNNEI. Here the CDR3 reads CASRMDVRSYGYTF. CDR3 in DNA: TGTGCCAGCAGGATGGACGTAAGAAGCTATGGCTACACCTTC.

The V gene is TRBV7-9, the J gene TRBJ2-5, with 11 bases identical to TRBD2. The germline gives CDR1 SEHNR, CDR2 FQNEAQ (reference sequence). The V segment lost 3 bases and the J segment 0 bases; nucleotides outside the gene matches: 0. CDR3 size: 15 residues. The CDR3 nucleotides are TGTGCCAGCAGCTTGGGACTAGCGGACCAAGAGACCCAGTACTTC. Translating it yields CASSLGLADQETQYF.

This sequence joins TRBV11-3 and TRBJ2-2; 11 positions agree with TRBD2. V was clipped by 5 bases and J by 4 bases; unmatched bases: 6. CDR1 and CDR2 from the germline V gene are SGHNT and YENEEA. CDR3 length: 16 residues. CDR3 region: CASSQTSGSGTGELFF. The CDR3 coding sequence is TGTGCCAGCAGCCAAACTAGCGGGAGTGGCACCGGGGAGCTGTTTTTT.

CDR3 region: CASSLESVLGYGYTF. The CDR3 region has the DNA TGCGCCAGCAGCTTGGAATCGGTGTTAGGGTATGGCTACACCTTC. This chain connects TRBV5-1 to TRBJ1-2, with D uncertain. CDR3 length equals 15 residues. The V gene's germline CDR1 is SGHRS and CDR2 YFSETQ. V dropped 0 bases and J dropped 5 bases, with 14 bases sitting between them.

This sequence joins TRBV7-9 and TRBJ1-6; 7 bases agree with TRBD1. Trimming took 5 bases from V and 9 from J; bases not matched to a gene: 13. CDR1 SEHNR and CDR2 FQNEAQ come from the germline V gene (reference sequence). This CDR3 is built from 16 residues. In nucleotides, the CDR3 is TGTGCCAGCAGCCCTTCGGGACAGCAAGGGGGTTCACCCCTCCACTTT. It yields the protein CASSPSGQQGGSPLHF.

V is TRBV7-3 and J is TRBJ2-3, with D perhaps being TRBD1 or TRBD2 (5 bases each). Germline lookup yields CDR1 SGHTA and CDR2 FQGTGA. Trimming stripped 2 bases from V and 1 base from J, with 16 bases between. The CDR3 sequence is 17 residues long. The CDR3, as DNA: TGTGCCAGCAGCTTAGGGGGTGGGATTGGAGGCACAGATACGCAGTATTTT. This sequence encodes CASSLGGGIGGTDTQYF. The variable domain in full, completed from reference TRBV7-3 and TRBJ2-3, reads GAGVSQTPSNKVTEKGKYVELRCDPISGHTALYWYRQSLGQGPEFLIYFQGTGAADDSGLPNDRFFAVRPEGSVSTLKIQRTERGDSAVYLCASSLGGGIGGTDTQYFGPGTRLTVL.